The T cell receptor (beta chain) described here comes from a study of shared clonotypes between healthy human individuals. The table lists this clone with a few counts. With 6 bases clipped from V and 2 bases from J, the junction kept 8 bases outside the gene matches. The CDR3 loop spans 14 amino acids. Germline CDR1 reads SQVTM; CDR2 reads ANQGSEA. Profiled with immunoSEQ multiplex PCR; TCRdb holds only in-frame clones, not every one. The sample carries around 1.1 million clones, 70% to 85% recorded once. Sequencing input: memory CD4+ T cells from PBMCs. Stated subset: CD45RA-negative fraction. The chain uses TRBV29-1 and TRBJ2-7, with 9 bases lining up with TRBD1. The sequence was collected from a man in his late teens or twenties in good health. Some clones in this sample may be carry-over from other donors' samples. The CDR3 loop reads CSVKGGQGPYEQYF. CDR3 nucleotides: TGCAGCGTCAAAGGGGGACAGGGCCCCTACGAGCAGTACTTC.